The sequence of this TCR beta chain was determined in a study of OX40 agonist ivuxolimab in advanced cancers. As for the study in general: Dose-escalation patients were diagnosed with hepatocellular carcinoma, melanoma, renal cell cancer or head and neck cancer. Whole-study findings and limits: Expansion of clones was among the lowest in partial responders at 0.1-3.0 mg/kg.

Remarks on this clone: Its antigen is currently unknown.

This CDR3 comprises 15 residues. V was pared by 4 bases and J by 0 bases, with 4 bases of the junction left unmatched. The germline V gene has CDR1 SGDLS and CDR2 YYNGEE. Blood got drawn at baseline, again on cycle 4 day 1, and then on cycle 7 day 1. Here immunoSEQ multiplex PCR was the method, and the copy in TCRdb shows in-frame clones only, minus some. This table holds 60,000 or so clones, about 83% found once. V and J are TRBV9 and TRBJ1-3; 7 nucleotides agree with TRBD1. The input for sequencing was CD4+ or CD8+ T cells sorted from blood, taken in a trial of the OX40 agonist ivuxolimab. The source of this sequence is an adult with an advanced solid tumor such as melanoma, head and neck, liver or kidney cancer. This chain's CDR3 is CASSPRQGSGNTIYF. The CDR3 DNA reads TGTGCCAGCAGCCCCCGACAGGGCTCTGGAAACACCATATATTTT.